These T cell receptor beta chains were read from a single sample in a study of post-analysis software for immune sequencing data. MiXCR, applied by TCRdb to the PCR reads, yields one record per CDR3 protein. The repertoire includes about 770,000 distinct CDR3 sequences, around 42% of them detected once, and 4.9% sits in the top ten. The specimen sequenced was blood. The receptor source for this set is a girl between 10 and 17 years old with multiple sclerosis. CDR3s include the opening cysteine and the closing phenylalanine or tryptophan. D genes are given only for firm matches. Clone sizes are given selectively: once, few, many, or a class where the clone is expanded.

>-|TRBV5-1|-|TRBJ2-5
TGCGCCAGCAGCTACACCGATCTAGCTAACAATGAGCAGTACTTC
CASSYTDLANNEQYF
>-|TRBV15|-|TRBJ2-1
TGTGCCACCAGCAGAGATCTGGGGCGGGGTTACAATGAGCAGTTCTTC
CATSRDLGRGYNEQFF
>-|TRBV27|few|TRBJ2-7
TGTGCCAGTAGGGCCTGGGAGAATGCCTACGAGCAGTACTTC
CASRAWENAYEQYF
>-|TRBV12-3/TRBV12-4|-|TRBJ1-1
TGTGCCAGCAGTTCGACAGATCGGCCCACTGAAGCTTTCTTT
CASSSTDRPTEAFF
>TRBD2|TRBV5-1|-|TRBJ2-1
TGCGCCAGCAGCCTACCGGGACTAGCGGGAGGCCGCTACAATGAGCAGTTCTTC
CASSLPGLAGGRYNEQFF
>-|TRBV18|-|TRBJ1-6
TGTGCCAGCTCACCTCAGACGACAATTGAATCCCTCCACTTT
CASSPQTTIESLHF
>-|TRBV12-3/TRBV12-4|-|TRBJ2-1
TGTGCCAGCATTAGGGGCAATTACAATGAGCAGTTCTTC
CASIRGNYNEQFF
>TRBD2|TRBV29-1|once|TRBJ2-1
TGCAGCATTCAAGAGGGACTAGCGGGCTACAATGAGCAGTTCTTC
CSIQEGLAGYNEQFF
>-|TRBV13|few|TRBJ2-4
TGTGCCAGCAGCTTAGGCGTCGCAATTCAGTACTTC
CASSLGVAIQYF
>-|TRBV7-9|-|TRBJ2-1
TGTGCCAGCAGCACCGGTCCCGGTAGCTACAATGAGCAGTTCTTC
CASSTGPGSYNEQFF
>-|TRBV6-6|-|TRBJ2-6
TGTGCCAGCAGTCACTCGGCCACTGGCTCTGGGGCCAACGTCCTGACTTTC
CASSHSATGSGANVLTF
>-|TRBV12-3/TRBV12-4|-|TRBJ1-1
TGTGCCAGCAGTGACATAGGGGCGAACACTGAAGCTTTCTTT
CASSDIGANTEAFF
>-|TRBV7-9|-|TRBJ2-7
TGTGCCAGCACCTCGGGTGGGCTTCTTCAGTACTTC
CASTSGGLLQYF
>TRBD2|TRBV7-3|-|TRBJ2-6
TGTGCCAGCAGCTTAACTGGACTAGCGGCGATTGGGGCCAACGTCCTGACTTTC
CASSLTGLAAIGANVLTF